Listed below are T cell receptor beta chains from one sample, sequenced in a study of early T cells in non-severe SARS-CoV-2 infection. TCRdb ran MiXCR on the 5' RACE reads and lists one entry per CDR3 protein. The sample consists of around 63,000 distinct CDR3 sequences, about 6% of them appearing once. The source was whole blood, collected at baseline. The receptors stem from an adult who was a healthcare worker with PCR-confirmed SARS-CoV-2 infection or an uninfected control (not recorded which). The CDR3 runs from the conserved cysteine through the conserved F or W. A D gene is named only where the DNA matches it firmly. Clone size is stated in some rows and not others, as once, few, many or a class when expanded.

TRBD1	few	TRBV6-1	TRBJ2-2	CASSPRTGGDTGELFF	TGTGCCAGCAGTCCCCGGACAGGGGGGGATACCGGGGAGCTGTTTTTT
TRBD1	few	TRBV7-6	TRBJ1-3	CASSSLTGTGNTIYF	TGTGCCAGCAGCTCCCTGACAGGGACCGGAAACACCATATATTTT
TRBD1	few	TRBV10-3	TRBJ1-5	CAISSDRVKTYNQPQHF	TGTGCCATCAGTAGTGACAGGGTAAAAACCTACAATCAGCCCCAGCATTTT
TRBD2	many	TRBV11-3	TRBJ2-2	CASSEGLAVDTGELFF	TGTGCCAGCAGCGAAGGACTAGCGGTGGACACCGGGGAGCTGTTTTTT
TRBD2	few	TRBV27	TRBJ2-3	CASSPQTSGSTDTQYF	TGTGCCAGCAGTCCCCAGACTAGCGGAAGCACAGATACGCAGTATTTT
-	many	TRBV7-6	TRBJ2-3	CASSFSASSTDTQYF	TGTGCCAGCAGCTTTAGCGCCTCTAGCACAGATACGCAGTATTTT
TRBD2	-	TRBV11-3	TRBJ2-1	CASSLGLAAQQFF	TGTGCCAGCAGCTTAGGACTAGCGGCACAACAGTTCTTC
-	-	TRBV19	TRBJ2-7	CASKGGHSYEQYF	TGTGCCAGTAAAGGCGGACACTCCTACGAGCAGTACTTC
-	many	TRBV12-3/TRBV12-4	TRBJ2-2	CASSFQGTNTGELFF	TGTGCCAGCAGTTTCCAGGGGACGAACACCGGGGAGCTGTTTTTT
TRBD2	many	TRBV20-1	TRBJ2-1	CSAREGSGSSYNEQFF	TGCAGTGCTAGAGAGGGTAGCGGGAGCTCCTACAATGAGCAGTTCTTC
-	many	TRBV28	TRBJ2-3	CASSRKGGGDTQYF	TGTGCCAGCAGCCGTAAGGGGGGCGGGGATACGCAGTATTTT
TRBD2	many	TRBV9	TRBJ2-3	CASSVGFTSVPDTQYF	TGTGCCAGCAGCGTAGGTTTCACTAGCGTCCCAGATACGCAGTATTTT
-	many	TRBV6-6	TRBJ1-1	CASSYPGYTEAFF	TGTGCCAGCAGTTACCCAGGATACACTGAAGCTTTCTTT
TRBD2	-	TRBV20-1	TRBJ2-7	CSASPGTISYEQYF	TGCAGTGCGAGCCCGGGGACTATATCGTACGAGCAGTACTTC
TRBD2	-	TRBV4-3	TRBJ2-2	CASSQAGTSNPGELFF	TGCGCCAGCAGCCAAGCCGGGACTAGCAATCCCGGGGAGCTGTTTTTT
-	many	TRBV7-6	TRBJ2-3	CASSLTGSADTQYF	TGTGCCAGCAGCTTAACCGGGAGTGCAGATACGCAGTATTTT
-	many	TRBV19	TRBJ1-5	CASSPTGFHQPQHF	TGTGCCAGTAGTCCAACAGGATTTCATCAGCCCCAGCATTTT
TRBD2	many	TRBV27	TRBJ2-1	CASSKPASGSYNEQFF	TGTGCCAGCAGTAAACCGGCTAGCGGCTCCTACAATGAGCAGTTCTTC
TRBD1	many	TRBV29-1	TRBJ2-7	CSVRGQGSPYEQYF	TGCAGCGTTCGAGGACAGGGGTCCCCCTACGAGCAGTACTTC
-	many	TRBV25-1	TRBJ2-3	CASSELSGGTDTQYF	TGTGCCAGCAGTGAACTGAGTGGGGGCACAGATACGCAGTATTTT
TRBD2	many	TRBV29-1	TRBJ2-4	CSVVPSGRTKNIQYF	TGCAGCGTTGTCCCTAGCGGGAGGACCAAAAACATTCAGTACTTC
TRBD1	few	TRBV27	TRBJ2-7	CASSPTRDSSYEQYF	TGTGCCAGCAGTCCCACCCGGGACAGCTCCTACGAGCAGTACTTC
TRBD1	many	TRBV4-2	TRBJ2-7	CASSQPGQGAREQYF	TGTGCCAGCAGCCAACCGGGACAGGGGGCTAGGGAGCAGTACTTC
-	many	TRBV5-6	TRBJ2-1	CASRYPHGVDEQFF	TGTGCCAGCAGGTACCCCCATGGGGTGGATGAGCAGTTCTTC
-	many	TRBV29-1	TRBJ2-3	CSVEGRSTDTQYF	TGCAGCGTTGAAGGCCGCAGCACAGATACGCAGTATTTT
TRBD2	-	TRBV4-1	TRBJ2-3	CASSHGLLAGGADTQYF	TGCGCCAGCAGCCACGGGCTCTTAGCGGGAGGTGCAGATACGCAGTATTTT
-	few	TRBV7-7	TRBJ2-2	CASSLGRAINTGELFF	TGTGCCAGCAGCTTGGGCAGGGCCATAAACACCGGGGAGCTGTTTTTT
-	-	TRBV7-8	TRBJ1-5	CASSLGTVSNQPQHF	TGTGCCAGCAGCCTAGGGACGGTGAGCAATCAGCCCCAGCATTTT
TRBD2	few	TRBV6-6	TRBJ2-7	CASSTPDGRALYEQYF	TGTGCCAGCAGTACCCCTGACGGGAGGGCCCTCTACGAGCAGTACTTC
TRBD2	few	TRBV20-1	TRBJ2-7	CSARDGAGGQEQYF	TGCAGTGCTAGAGATGGAGCGGGAGGTCAAGAGCAGTACTTC
-	many	TRBV29-1	TRBJ2-3	CSVEVGSHTDTQYF	TGCAGCGTTGAAGTTGGCAGCCACACAGATACGCAGTATTTT
TRBD1	-	TRBV29-1	TRBJ2-7	CSVEDGLGQGSHEQYF	TGCAGCGTTGAAGATGGGTTAGGACAGGGAAGCCACGAGCAGTACTTC
-	-	TRBV6-2/TRBV6-3	TRBJ2-2	CASRGRSVTGELFF	TGTGCCAGCAGGGGGAGGAGTGTGACCGGGGAGCTGTTTTTT
-	many	TRBV7-2	TRBJ1-2	CASSSESGVNYGYTF	TGTGCCAGCAGCTCGGAGTCAGGGGTAAACTATGGCTACACCTTC
-	-	TRBV3-1	TRBJ2-1	CASSLGYPNEQFF	TGTGCCAGCAGCCTGGGGTACCCCAATGAGCAGTTCTTC
-	few	TRBV6-2/TRBV6-3	TRBJ2-7	CASSYSGTSYEQYF	TGTGCCAGCAGTTACTCGGGAACTAGCTACGAGCAGTACTTC
-	-	TRBV29-1	TRBJ2-7	CSGFRGSYEQYF	TGCAGCGGCTTCAGGGGATCCTACGAGCAGTACTTC
-	many	TRBV19	TRBJ2-3	CASSLQLRRADTQYF	TGTGCCAGTAGTCTCCAGTTAAGGAGGGCCGATACGCAGTATTTT
-	-	TRBV27	TRBJ2-7	CASSFSGTESYEQYF	TGTGCCAGCAGTTTCTCCGGGACCGAATCCTACGAGCAGTACTTC
-	many	TRBV7-8	TRBJ1-4	CASSLSSGPHNEKLFF	TGTGCCAGCAGCTTATCGTCGGGGCCCCATAATGAAAAACTGTTTTTT
TRBD1	-	TRBV28	TRBJ2-7	CASSSWDREAYEQYF	TGTGCCAGCAGTTCATGGGACAGGGAAGCCTACGAGCAGTACTTC
-	many	TRBV5-1	TRBJ2-5	CASSLGYSRETQYF	TGCGCCAGCAGCTTGGGCTACAGCCGGGAGACCCAGTACTTC
-	many	TRBV7-9	TRBJ2-6	CASSLVSGANVLTF	TGTGCCAGCAGCTTAGTCTCTGGGGCCAACGTCCTGACTTTC
-	few	TRBV19	TRBJ1-6	CASRRPGQDNSPLHF	TGTGCCAGTAGGAGACCGGGACAAGATAATTCACCCCTCCACTTT
-	-	TRBV7-9	TRBJ2-3	CASRQTRLTSTDTQYF	TGTGCCAGCAGACAGACCCGCTTGACTAGCACAGATACGCAGTATTTT
-	few	TRBV12-3/TRBV12-4	TRBJ1-5	CASSLALNGVSNQPQHF	TGTGCCAGCAGTTTAGCGCTAAATGGGGTCAGCAATCAGCCCCAGCATTTT
-	many	TRBV29-1	TRBJ1-1	CSVEGRARNSMNTEAFF	TGCAGCGTTGAAGGGAGGGCTAGGAATAGTATGAACACTGAAGCTTTCTTT
TRBD2	once	TRBV28	TRBJ2-3	CASSHGTRADTQYF	TGTGCCAGCAGTCACGGGACTAGGGCAGATACGCAGTATTTT
TRBD2	many	TRBV6-4	TRBJ2-1	CASGRAGSSYNEQFF	TGTGCCAGCGGACGAGCGGGATCCTCCTACAATGAGCAGTTCTTC
TRBD1	-	TRBV14	TRBJ1-1	CASSRQGTEAFF	TGTGCCAGCAGCCGACAGGGCACTGAAGCTTTCTTT
-	few	TRBV5-1	TRBJ2-3	CASSLTKGDTQYF	TGCGCCAGCAGCTTGACGAAGGGGGATACGCAGTATTTT
TRBD1	many	TRBV9	TRBJ1-5	CASSEGDRDQPQHF	TGTGCCAGCAGCGAGGGGGACAGGGATCAGCCCCAGCATTTT
TRBD2	few	TRBV28	TRBJ2-1	CASSLKASGSHEQFF	TGTGCCAGCAGTTTAAAGGCTAGCGGGAGCCATGAGCAGTTCTTC
TRBD2	many	TRBV20-1	TRBJ2-7	CSAVDGRENEQYF	TGCAGTGCCGTGGACGGGAGGGAAAACGAGCAGTACTTC
-	many	TRBV4-1	TRBJ2-2	CASSPLSGELFF	TGCGCCAGCAGCCCATTATCCGGGGAGCTGTTTTTT
TRBD1	-	TRBV5-4	TRBJ2-7	CASSRTGGYYEQYF	TGTGCCAGCAGCCGGACAGGGGGCTACTACGAGCAGTACTTC
-	-	TRBV5-1	TRBJ2-3	CASSALAHRTDTQYF	TGCGCCAGCAGCGCCCTAGCGCATCGCACAGATACGCAGTATTTT
-	many	TRBV4-1	TRBJ2-5	CASSQAGMETQYF	TGCGCCAGCAGCCAAGCGGGGATGGAGACCCAGTACTTC